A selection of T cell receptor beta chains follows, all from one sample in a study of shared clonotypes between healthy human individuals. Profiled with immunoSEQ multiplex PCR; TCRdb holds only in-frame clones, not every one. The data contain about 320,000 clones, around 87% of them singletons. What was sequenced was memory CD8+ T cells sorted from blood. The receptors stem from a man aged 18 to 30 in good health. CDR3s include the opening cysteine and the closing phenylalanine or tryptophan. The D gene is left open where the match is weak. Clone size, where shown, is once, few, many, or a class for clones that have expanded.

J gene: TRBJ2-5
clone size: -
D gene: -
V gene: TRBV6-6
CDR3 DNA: TGTGCCAGCACCGGAGTGGGGGGTGGGAAGACCCAGTACTTC
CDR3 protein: CASTGVGGGKTQYF

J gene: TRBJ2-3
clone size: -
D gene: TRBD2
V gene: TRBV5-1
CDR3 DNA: TGCGCCAGCAGCTTGGTTGGGCTAGCGGGAGATACGCAGTATTTT
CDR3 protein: CASSLVGLAGDTQYF

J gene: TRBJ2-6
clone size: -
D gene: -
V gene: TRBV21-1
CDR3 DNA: TGTGCCAGCAGCCCGCGGGACAGAAGCTCTGGGGCCAACGTCCTGACTTTC
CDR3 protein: CASSPRDRSSGANVLTF

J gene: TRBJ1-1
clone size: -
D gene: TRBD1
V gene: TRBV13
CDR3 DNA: TGTGCCAGCGGGGGACAGGCTGAAGCTTTCTTT
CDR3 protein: CASGGQAEAFF

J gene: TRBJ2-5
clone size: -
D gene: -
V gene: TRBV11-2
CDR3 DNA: TGTGCCAGCAGCTTAACAGTAGGGCAGGAGACCCAGTACTTC
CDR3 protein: CASSLTVGQETQYF

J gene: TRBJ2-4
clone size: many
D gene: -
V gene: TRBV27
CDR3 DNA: TGTGCCAGCAGTTTTGGAGACGCTACAAACATTCAGTACTTC
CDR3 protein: CASSFGDATNIQYF

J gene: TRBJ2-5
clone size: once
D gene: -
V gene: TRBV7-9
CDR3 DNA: TGTGCCAGCAGCCCTCTCGAGACCCAGTACTTC
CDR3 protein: CASSPLETQYF

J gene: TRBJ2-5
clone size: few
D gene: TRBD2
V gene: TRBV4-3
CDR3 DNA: TGCGCCAGCAGTATAGCGGGAGGGGAGACCCAGTACTTC
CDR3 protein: CASSIAGGETQYF

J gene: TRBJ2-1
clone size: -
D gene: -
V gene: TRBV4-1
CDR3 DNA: TGCGCCAGCAGCCAACACCTGCTAGCGACGGGTTACAATGAGCAGTTCTTC
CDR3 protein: CASSQHLLATGYNEQFF

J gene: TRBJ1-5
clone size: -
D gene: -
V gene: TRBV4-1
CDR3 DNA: TGCGCCAGCAGCCCCACAGTGCTAAATCAGCCCCAGCATTTT
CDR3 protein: CASSPTVLNQPQHF

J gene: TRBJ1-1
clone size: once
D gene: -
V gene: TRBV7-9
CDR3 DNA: TGTGCCAGCAGCCACCGGGAGTGGGCTATGAACACTGAAGCTTTCTTT
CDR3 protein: CASSHREWAMNTEAFF

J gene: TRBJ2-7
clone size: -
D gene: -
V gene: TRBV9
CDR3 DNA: TGTGCCAGCAGCACTGGGACTTTCTCGGGCGAGCAGTACTTC
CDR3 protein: CASSTGTFSGEQYF

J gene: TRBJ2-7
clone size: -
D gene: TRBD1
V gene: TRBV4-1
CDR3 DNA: TGCGCCAGCAGCGCGACAGGGCTCACCGGCTCCTACGAGCAGTACTTC
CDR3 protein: CASSATGLTGSYEQYF

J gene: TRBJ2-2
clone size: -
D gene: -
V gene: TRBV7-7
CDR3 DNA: TGTGCTAGCAGCTTAGAGTTCCTGGGCGGGGAGCTGTTTTTT
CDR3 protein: CASSLEFLGGELFF

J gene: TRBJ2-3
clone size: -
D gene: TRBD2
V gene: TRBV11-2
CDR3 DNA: TGTGCCAGCAGCTCCGGACTAGCGGCATACACAGATACGCAGTATTTT
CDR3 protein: CASSSGLAAYTDTQYF

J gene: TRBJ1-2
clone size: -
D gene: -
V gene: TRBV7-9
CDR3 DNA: TGTGCCAGCGCCCACTCAGGCAGTCCGATTAACTATGGCTACACCTTC
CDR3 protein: CASAHSGSPINYGYTF

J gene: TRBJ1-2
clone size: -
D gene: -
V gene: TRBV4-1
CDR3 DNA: TGCGCCAGCAGCCAAAGGGCGGGGGGCGAATACTATGGCTACACCTTC
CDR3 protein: CASSQRAGGEYYGYTF

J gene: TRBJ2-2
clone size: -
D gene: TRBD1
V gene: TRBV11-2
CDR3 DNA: TGTGCCAGCAGCTTAGACGCGACAGGGCACGGGGAGCTGTTTTTT
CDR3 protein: CASSLDATGHGELFF

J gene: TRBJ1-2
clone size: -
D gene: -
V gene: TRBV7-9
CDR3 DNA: TGTGCCAGCAGCTATTCTACCGGGATCTTGGATGGCTATGGCTACACCTTC
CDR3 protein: CASSYSTGILDGYGYTF

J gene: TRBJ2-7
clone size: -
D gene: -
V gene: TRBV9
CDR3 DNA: TGTGCCAGCAGCCTCACCCCGGGGACAACCTACGAGCAGTACTTC
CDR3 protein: CASSLTPGTTYEQYF

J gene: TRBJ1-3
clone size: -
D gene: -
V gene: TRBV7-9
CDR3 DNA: TGTGCCAGCAGCCCCGGGACTTTCTCTGGAAACACCATATATTTT
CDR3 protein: CASSPGTFSGNTIYF

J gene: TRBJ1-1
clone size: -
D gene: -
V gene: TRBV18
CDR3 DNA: TGTGCCAGCTCAGTCGACATTGGCTTGAACACTGAAGCTTTCTTT
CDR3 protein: CASSVDIGLNTEAFF

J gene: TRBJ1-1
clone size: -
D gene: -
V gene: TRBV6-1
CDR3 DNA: TGTGCCAGCCGCTGGGTTGAGAACACTGAAGCTTTCTTT
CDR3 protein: CASRWVENTEAFF

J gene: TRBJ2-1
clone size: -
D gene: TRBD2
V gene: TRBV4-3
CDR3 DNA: TGCGCCAGCAGCCCGGGACTAGGATTGGGTGAGCAGTTCTTC
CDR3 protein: CASSPGLGLGEQFF

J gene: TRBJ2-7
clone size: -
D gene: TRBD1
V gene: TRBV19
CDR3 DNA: TGTGCCAGTAGTAGGGACAGGGACCTCCACGAGCAGTACTTC
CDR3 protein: CASSRDRDLHEQYF